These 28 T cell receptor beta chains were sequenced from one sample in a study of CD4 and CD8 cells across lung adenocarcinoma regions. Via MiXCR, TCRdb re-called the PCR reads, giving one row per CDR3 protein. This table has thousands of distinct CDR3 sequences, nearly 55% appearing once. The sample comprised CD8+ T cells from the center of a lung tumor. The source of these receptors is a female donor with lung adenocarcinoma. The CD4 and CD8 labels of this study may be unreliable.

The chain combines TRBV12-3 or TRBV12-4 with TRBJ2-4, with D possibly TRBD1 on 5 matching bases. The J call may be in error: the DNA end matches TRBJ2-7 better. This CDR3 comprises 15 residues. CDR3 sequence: CASRTAPPSSYEQYF. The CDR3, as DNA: TGTGCCAGCAGGACAGCACCGCCTAGCTCCTACGAGCAGTACTTC.

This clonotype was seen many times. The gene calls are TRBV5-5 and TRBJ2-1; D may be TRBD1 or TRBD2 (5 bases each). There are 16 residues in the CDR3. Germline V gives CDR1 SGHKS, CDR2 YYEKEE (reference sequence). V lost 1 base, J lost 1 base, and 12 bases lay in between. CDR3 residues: CASSLRGGDSYNEQFF. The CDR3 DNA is TGTGCCAGCAGCTTGCGGGGCGGAGATTCCTACAATGAGCAGTTCTTC.

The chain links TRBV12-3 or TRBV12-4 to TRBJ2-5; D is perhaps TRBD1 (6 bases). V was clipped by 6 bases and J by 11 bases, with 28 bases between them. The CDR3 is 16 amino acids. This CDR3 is CASRHGMGAGGEAQYF. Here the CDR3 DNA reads TGTGCCAGCAGACACGGTATGGGGGCTGGAGGAGAGGCGCAGTACTTC.

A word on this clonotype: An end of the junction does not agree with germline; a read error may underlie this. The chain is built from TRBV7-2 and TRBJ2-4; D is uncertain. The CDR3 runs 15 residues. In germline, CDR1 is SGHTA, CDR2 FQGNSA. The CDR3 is CASSLNPWTKNTQYF. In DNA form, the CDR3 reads TGTGCCAGCAGCTTAAATCCGTGGACCAAAAATACGCAGTATTTC.

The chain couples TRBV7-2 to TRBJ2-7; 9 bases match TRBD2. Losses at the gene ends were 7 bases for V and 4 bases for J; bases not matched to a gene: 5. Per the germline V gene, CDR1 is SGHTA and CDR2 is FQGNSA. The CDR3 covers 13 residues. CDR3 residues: CASNIAGAYEQYF. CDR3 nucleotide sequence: TGTGCCAGCAATATAGCGGGAGCGTACGAGCAGTACTTC.

CDR3: CASLLAGGSNEQYF. CDR3 in DNA: TGTGCCAGTTTACTAGCGGGAGGTTCCAATGAGCAGTACTTC. This chain links TRBV12-3 or TRBV12-4 with TRBJ2-7; 12 nucleotides align to TRBD2. V lost 9 bases to trimming and J lost 7 bases; unmatched junction nucleotides: 10. The CDR3 has 14 amino acids.

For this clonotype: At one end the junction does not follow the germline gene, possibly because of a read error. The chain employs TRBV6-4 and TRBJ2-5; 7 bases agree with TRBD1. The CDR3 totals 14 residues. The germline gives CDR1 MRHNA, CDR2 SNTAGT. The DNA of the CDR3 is TGTGCGGGCAGAGGGGGCCGAGACCCAGAGACGCAGTACTTC. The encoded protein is CAGRGGRDPETQYF.

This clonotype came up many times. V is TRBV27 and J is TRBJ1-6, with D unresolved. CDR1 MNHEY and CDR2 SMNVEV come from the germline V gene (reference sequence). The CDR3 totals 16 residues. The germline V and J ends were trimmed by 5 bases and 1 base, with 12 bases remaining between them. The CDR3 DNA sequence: TGTGCCAGCAGTCCTCGCACGGGATCCTATAATTCACCCCTCCACTTT. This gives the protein CASSPRTGSYNSPLHF.

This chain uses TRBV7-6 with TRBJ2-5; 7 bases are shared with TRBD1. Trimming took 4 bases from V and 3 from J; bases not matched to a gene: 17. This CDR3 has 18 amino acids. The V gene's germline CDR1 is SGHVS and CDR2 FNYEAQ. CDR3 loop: CASSSVERGGRDKETQYF. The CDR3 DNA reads TGTGCCAGCAGCTCCGTGGAGCGAGGGGGCCGAGACAAAGAGACCCAGTACTTC.

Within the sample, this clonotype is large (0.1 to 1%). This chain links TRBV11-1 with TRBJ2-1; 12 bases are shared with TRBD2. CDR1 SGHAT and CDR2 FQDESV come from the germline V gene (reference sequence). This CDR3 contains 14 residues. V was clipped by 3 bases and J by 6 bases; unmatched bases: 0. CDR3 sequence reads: CASSLTSGSNEQFF. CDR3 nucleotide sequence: TGTGCCAGCAGCTTGACTAGCGGGAGCAATGAGCAGTTCTTC.

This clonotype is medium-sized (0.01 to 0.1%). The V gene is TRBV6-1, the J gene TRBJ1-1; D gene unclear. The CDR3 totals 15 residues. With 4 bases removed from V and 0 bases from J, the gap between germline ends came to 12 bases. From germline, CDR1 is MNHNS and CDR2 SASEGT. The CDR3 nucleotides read TGTGCCAGCAGTGCCCCCGCTGAGATGAACACTGAAGCTTTCTTT. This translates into CASSAPAEMNTEAFF.

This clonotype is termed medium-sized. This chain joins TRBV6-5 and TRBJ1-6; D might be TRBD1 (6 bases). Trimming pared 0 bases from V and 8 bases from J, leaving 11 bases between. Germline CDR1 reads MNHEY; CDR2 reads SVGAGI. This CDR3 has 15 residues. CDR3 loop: CASSYSMGGHSPLHF. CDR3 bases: TGTGCCAGCAGTTACTCGATGGGGGGGCATTCACCCCTCCACTTT.

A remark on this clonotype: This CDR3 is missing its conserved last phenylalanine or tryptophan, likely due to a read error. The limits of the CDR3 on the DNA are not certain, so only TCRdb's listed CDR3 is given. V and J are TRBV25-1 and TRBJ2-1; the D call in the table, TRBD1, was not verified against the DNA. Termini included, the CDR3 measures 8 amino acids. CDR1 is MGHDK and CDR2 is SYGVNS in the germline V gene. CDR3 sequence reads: CACMGQTH.

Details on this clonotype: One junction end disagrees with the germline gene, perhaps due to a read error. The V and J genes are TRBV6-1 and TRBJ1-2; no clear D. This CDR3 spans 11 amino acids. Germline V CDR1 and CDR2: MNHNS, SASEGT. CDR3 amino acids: CASSEGPAGAF. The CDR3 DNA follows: TGTGCCAGCAGTGAAGGGCCGGCGGGAGCGTTC.

CDR3 in DNA: TGTGCCAGCAGCACGGGACTAGCGGGAGTTGCAGATACGCAGTATTTT. Protein: CASSTGLAGVADTQYF. This sequence joins TRBV7-2 and TRBJ2-3, with 14 bases identical to TRBD2. Germline loops: CDR1 SGHTA, CDR2 FQGNSA. This CDR3 has 16 residues. The J segment lost 4 bases and the V segment lost 5 bases, leaving 5 bases of the junction unmatched. The full variable domain, in which reference TRBV7-2 and TRBJ2-3 provide the parts outside the CDR3, is GAGVSQSPSNKVTEKGKDVELRCDPISGHTALYWYRQSLGQGLEFLIYFQGNSAPDKSGLPSDRFSAERTGGSVSTLTIQRTQQEDSAVYLCASSTGLAGVADTQYFGPGTRLTVL.

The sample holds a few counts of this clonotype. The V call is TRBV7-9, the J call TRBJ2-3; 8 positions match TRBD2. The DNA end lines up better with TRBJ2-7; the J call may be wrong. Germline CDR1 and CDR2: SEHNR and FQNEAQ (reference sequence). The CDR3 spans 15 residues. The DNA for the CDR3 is TGTGCCAGCAGCCCTCCCGGCGGGGGGAAAAACGAGCAGTACTTC. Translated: CASSPPGGGKNEQYF.

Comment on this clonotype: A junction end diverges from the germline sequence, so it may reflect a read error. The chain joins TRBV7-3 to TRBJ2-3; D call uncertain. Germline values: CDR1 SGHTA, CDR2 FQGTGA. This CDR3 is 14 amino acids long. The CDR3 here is CASSVSRSTETQYF. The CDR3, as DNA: TGTGCCAGCAGCGTGAGCAGGAGCACAGAGACGCAGTATTTT.

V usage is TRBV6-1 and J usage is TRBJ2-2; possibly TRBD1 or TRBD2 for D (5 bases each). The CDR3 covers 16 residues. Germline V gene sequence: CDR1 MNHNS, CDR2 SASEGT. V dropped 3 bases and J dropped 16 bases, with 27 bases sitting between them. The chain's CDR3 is CASSELGAQSTGAQFF. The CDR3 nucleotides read TGTGCCAGCAGTGAGCTCGGGGCACAGAGCACAGGTGCGCAGTTTTTT.

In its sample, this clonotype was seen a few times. The CDR3 here is CASSDSRYAGKQYF. The CDR3 DNA reads as TGTGCCAGCAGTGATTCGCGATATGCCGGGAAGCAGTATTTT. The chain joins TRBV6-1 to TRBJ2-3, with D possibly TRBD2 on 5 matching bases. Looked up from germline, CDR1 is MNHNS and CDR2 is SASEGT. The CDR3 is 14 residues long. Trimming left V 3 bases short and J 11 bases short, with 18 bases between.

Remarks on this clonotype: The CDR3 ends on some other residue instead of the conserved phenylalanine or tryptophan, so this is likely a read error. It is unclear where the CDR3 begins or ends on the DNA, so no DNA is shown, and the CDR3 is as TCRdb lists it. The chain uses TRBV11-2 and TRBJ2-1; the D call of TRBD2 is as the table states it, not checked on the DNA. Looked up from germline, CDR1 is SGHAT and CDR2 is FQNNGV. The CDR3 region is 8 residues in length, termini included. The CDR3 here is CASSFGGG.

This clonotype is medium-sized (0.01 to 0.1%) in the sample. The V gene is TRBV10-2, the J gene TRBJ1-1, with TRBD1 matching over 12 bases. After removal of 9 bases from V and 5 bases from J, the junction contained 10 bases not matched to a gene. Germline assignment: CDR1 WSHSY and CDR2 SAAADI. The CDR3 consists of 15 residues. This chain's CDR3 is CASTGTGGLMTEAFF. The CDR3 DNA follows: TGCGCCAGTACAGGGACAGGGGGCCTTATGACTGAAGCTTTCTTT.

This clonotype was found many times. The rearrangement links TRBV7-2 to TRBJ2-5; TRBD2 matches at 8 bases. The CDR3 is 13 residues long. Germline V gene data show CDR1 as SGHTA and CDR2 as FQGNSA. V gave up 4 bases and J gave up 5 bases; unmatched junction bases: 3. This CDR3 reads CASSSLADETQYF. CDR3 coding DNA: TGTGCCAGCAGCTCACTAGCGGACGAGACCCAGTACTTC.

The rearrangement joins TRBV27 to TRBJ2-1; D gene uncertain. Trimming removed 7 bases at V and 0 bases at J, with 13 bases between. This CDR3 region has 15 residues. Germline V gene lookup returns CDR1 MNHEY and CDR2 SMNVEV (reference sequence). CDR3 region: CASNRDQSSYNEQFF. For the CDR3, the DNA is TGTGCCAGCAACAGAGACCAGAGCTCCTACAATGAGCAGTTCTTC.

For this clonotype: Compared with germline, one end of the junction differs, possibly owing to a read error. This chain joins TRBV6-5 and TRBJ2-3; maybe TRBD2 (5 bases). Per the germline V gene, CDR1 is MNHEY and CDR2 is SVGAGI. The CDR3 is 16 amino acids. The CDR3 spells CASRYSAGPSKNTQYF. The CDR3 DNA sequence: TGTGCCAGCCGTTACTCTGCCGGGCCTAGCAAAAACACGCAGTACTTT.

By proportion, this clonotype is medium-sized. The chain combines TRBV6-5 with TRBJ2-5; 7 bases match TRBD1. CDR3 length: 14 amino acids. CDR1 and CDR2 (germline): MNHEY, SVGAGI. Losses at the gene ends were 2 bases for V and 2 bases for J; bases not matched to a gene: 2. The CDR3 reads CASSYRTGQETQYF. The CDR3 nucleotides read TGTGCCAGCAGTTACCGGACAGGACAAGAGACCCAGTACTTC.

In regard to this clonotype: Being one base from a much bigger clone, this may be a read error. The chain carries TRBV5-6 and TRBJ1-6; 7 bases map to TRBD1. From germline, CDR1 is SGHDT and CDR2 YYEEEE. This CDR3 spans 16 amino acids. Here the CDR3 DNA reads TGTGCCAGCACCCCCAGGCGGCAGGGGGTTAATTCACCCCTCCAATTT. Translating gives CASTPRRQGVNSPLQF.

The CDR3 loop is CASSRAYNEQFF. The CDR3 DNA reads as TGTGCCAGCTCAAGGGCTTACAATGAGCAGTTCTTC. This sequence joins TRBV6-1 and TRBJ2-1; no firm D call. CDR1 and CDR2 from the germline V gene are MNHNS and SASEGT. Trimming shortened V by 8 bases and J by 4 bases, and 9 bases separated the two germline ends. CDR3 length: 12 amino acids.

The CDR3 DNA is TGTGCCTCGGGTCCGGGGGACAAAAACACGCAGTATTTT. Residues: CASGPGDKNTQYF. This rearrangement joins TRBV10-3 to TRBJ2-3; D may be TRBD1 or TRBD2 (6 bases each). The CDR3 loop spans 13 amino acids. Trimming took off 11 bases at V and 9 bases at J, with 21 bases between the two ends. Germline V lookup: CDR1 ENHRY, CDR2 SYGVKD.